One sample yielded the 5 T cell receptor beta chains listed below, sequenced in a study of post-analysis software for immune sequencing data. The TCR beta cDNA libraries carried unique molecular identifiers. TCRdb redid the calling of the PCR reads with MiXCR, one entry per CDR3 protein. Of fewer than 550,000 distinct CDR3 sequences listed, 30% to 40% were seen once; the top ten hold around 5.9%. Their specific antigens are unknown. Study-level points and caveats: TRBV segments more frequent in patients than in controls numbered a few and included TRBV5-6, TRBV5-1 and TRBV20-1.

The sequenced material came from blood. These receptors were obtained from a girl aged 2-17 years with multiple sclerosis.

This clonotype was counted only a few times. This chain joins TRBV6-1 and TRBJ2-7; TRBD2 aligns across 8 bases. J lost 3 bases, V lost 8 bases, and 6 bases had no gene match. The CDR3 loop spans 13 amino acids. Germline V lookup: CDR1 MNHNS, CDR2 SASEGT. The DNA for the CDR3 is TGTGCCAGCCAGCGGGGGACACACTACGAGCAGTACTTC. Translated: CASQRGTHYEQYF.

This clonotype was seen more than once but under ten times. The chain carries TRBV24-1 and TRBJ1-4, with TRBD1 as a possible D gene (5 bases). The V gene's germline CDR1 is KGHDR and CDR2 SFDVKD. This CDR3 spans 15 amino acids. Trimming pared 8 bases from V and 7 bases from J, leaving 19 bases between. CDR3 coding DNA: TGTGCCACCATTCTTAGGGGACCCCCCATTGAAAAACTGTTTTTT. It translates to CATILRGPPIEKLFF.

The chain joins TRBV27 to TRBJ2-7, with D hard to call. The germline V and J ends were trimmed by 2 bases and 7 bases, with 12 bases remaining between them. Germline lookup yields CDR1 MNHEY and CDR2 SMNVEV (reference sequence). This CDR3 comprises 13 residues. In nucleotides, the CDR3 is TGTGCCAGCAGTTTAACTCCGTTTGTAGAGCAGTACTTC. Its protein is CASSLTPFVEQYF.

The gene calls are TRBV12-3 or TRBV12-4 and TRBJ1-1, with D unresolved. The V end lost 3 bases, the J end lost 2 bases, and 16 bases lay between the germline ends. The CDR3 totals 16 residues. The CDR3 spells CASSLSQDLTNTEAFF. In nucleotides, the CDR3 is TGTGCCAGCAGTTTGTCGCAGGACCTAACTAACACTGAAGCTTTCTTT.

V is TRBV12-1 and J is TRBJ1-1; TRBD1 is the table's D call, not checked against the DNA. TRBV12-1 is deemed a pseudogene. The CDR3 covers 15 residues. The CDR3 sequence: CASSFVSGRDPEAFF. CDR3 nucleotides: TGTGCCAGCAGCTTTGTTTCGGGAAGGGACCCTGAAGCTTTCTTT.